This record covers a single T cell receptor beta chain. Germline values: CDR1 SGDLS, CDR2 YYNGEE. The length of the CDR3 is 17 residues. V gave up 0 bases and J gave up 0 bases; unmatched junction bases: 7. From the 5' RACE reads, TCRdb called clonotypes with MiXCR, one entry per CDR3 protein. The sample includes some 62,000 distinct CDR3 sequences, more than 25% seen only once; the top ten take about 2.3%. The TCR originated in a female donor with breast cancer. V and J are TRBV9 and TRBJ1-1; 8 positions match TRBD1. Sequenced: tumor-infiltrating naive CD4+ T cells sorted from the breast tumor. Noted subset: naive CD4+ T cells, CD4+CD45RA+CD25-. The CDR3 is CASSVDPPTGVNTEAFF. The CDR3 DNA is TGTGCCAGCAGCGTAGATCCCCCGACAGGGGTGAACACTGAAGCTTTCTTT.